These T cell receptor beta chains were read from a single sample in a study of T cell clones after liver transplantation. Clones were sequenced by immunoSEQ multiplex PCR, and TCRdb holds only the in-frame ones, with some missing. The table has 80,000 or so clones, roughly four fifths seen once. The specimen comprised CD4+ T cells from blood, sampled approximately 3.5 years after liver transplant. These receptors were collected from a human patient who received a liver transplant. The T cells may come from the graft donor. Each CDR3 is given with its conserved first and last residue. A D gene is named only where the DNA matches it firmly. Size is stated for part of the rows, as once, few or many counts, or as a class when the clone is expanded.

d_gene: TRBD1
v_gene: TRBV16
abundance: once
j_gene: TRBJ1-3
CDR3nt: TGTGCCAGCAGCCAATCTGGAAGCTATCGGCAGGACAGGGGACGCTCTGGAAACACCATATATTTT
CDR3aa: CASSQSGSYRQDRGRSGNTIYF

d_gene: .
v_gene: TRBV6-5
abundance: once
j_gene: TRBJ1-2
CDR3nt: TGTGCCAGCAGTCTCGCGGGAATCCCAGATGGCTACACCTTC
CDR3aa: CASSLAGIPDGYTF

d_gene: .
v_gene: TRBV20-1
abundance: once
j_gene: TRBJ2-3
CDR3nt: TGCAGTGCCCCGGCGGTAGATACGCAGTATTTT
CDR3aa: CSAPAVDTQYF

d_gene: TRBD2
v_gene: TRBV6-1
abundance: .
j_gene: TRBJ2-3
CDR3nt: TGTGCCAGCAGTGGAGGGACTAGGAGCACAGATACGCAGTATTTT
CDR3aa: CASSGGTRSTDTQYF

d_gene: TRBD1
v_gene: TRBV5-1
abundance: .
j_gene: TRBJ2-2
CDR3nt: TGCGCCAGCAGCATCGGACAGGGAACCGGGGAGCTGTTTTTT
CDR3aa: CASSIGQGTGELFF

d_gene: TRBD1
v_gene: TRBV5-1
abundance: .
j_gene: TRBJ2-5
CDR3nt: TGCGCCAGCAACCCAAACGGACAGGGGGCGGCGGCCCAGTACTTC
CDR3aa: CASNPNGQGAAAQYF

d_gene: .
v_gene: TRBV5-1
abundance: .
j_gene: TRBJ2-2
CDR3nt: TGCGCCAGCAGCTTGGAAGGGCCGGGGGCGGGAGACACCGGGGAGCTGTTTTTT
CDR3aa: CASSLEGPGAGDTGELFF

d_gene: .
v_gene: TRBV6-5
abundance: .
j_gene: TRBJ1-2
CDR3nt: TGTGCCAGCAGTTTATACCGGGGACCCTCCTATGGCTACACCTTC
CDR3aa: CASSLYRGPSYGYTF

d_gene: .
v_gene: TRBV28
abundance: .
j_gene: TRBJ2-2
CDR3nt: TGTGCCAGCAGCGCAGGGGTTTCCGGGGAGCTGTTTTTT
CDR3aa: CASSAGVSGELFF

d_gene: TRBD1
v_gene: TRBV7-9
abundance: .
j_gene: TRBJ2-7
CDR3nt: TGTGCCAGCAGCTTAGGGGACAGGACAGTAGGCTTC
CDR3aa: CASSLGDRTVGF

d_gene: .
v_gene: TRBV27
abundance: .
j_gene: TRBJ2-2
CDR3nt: TGTGCCAGCAGTTTTGGAGGGAGGTACACCGGGGAGCTGTTTTTT
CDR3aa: CASSFGGRYTGELFF

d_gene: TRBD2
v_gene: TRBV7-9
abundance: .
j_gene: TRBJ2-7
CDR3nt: TGTGCCAGCAGCTTGACTAGCGGGAGTCTCTACGAGCAGTACTTC
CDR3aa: CASSLTSGSLYEQYF

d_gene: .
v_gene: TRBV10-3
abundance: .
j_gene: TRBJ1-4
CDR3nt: TGTGCCATCAGTGAGTCGGGGGGCCCTAATGAAAAACTGTTTTTT
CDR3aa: CAISESGGPNEKLFF